Below, 20 T cell receptor beta chains from the same sample are listed, as sequenced in a study of T cell changes during pregnancy in multiple sclerosis. Profiled with immunoSEQ multiplex PCR; TCRdb holds only in-frame clones, not every one. The sample gives approximately 100,000 clones, around 92% of which show up once; about 3.1% is in the top ten. Sequencing was performed on peripheral blood, taken in the second trimester of pregnancy. The receptor set was obtained from a female donor with multiple sclerosis, enrolled in a pregnancy study.

CDR3 coding DNA: TGTGCCAGTGCGGGACAGGGGAGAACTGAAGCTTTCTTT. It encodes CASAGQGRTEAFF. The chain couples TRBV19 to TRBJ1-1; 10 nucleotides line up with TRBD1. The CDR3 runs 13 residues. The J segment lost 5 bases and the V segment lost 8 bases, leaving 5 bases of the junction unmatched. Germline values: CDR1 LNHDA, CDR2 SQIVND (reference sequence).

This clone was counted a few times. The rearrangement joins TRBV19 to TRBJ1-2; TRBD1 agrees at 7 bases. Per germline, CDR1 LNHDA and CDR2 SQIVND (reference sequence). Trimming removed 3 bases from V and 4 bases from J; junction bases left unmatched: 5. This CDR3 spans 14 amino acids. The CDR3 DNA is TGTGCCAGTAGTATGGGACAGTCCCTCTATGGCTACACCTTC. Translation: CASSMGQSLYGYTF.

V gene TRBV28 combines with J gene TRBJ1-2; the D gene is possibly TRBD1 (5 bases). This CDR3 contains 14 residues. The germline V gene encodes CDR1 MDHEN and CDR2 SYDVKM. Trimming took off 7 bases at V and 5 bases at J, with 17 bases between the two ends. The CDR3 sequence is CASTGGIMWYGYTF. In DNA form, the CDR3 reads TGTGCCAGCACCGGGGGTATCATGTGGTATGGCTACACCTTC.

The chain has TRBV6-1 and TRBJ2-7; D not resolved. V dropped 7 bases and J dropped 4 bases, with 11 bases sitting between them. This CDR3 has 12 residues. CDR1 is MNHNS, CDR2 SASEGT, per germline. CDR3 residues: CASNRVRYEQYF. CDR3 in DNA: TGTGCCAGCAACCGAGTCAGGTACGAGCAGTACTTC.

The chain joins TRBV2 to TRBJ2-7, with D possibly being TRBD1 (6 bases). The ends were cut back, 2 bases at V and 2 bases at J, with 10 bases in the middle. The CDR3 totals 14 residues. Germline V lookup: CDR1 SNHLY, CDR2 FYNNEI. The CDR3 bases are TGTGCCAGCAGTGAATTCACAGGGACCTACGAGCAGTACTTC. Encoded protein: CASSEFTGTYEQYF.

V gene TRBV7-2 combines with J gene TRBJ2-3, with TRBD2 matching over 11 bases. This CDR3 contains 18 residues. V gave up 2 bases and J gave up 2 bases; unmatched junction bases: 9. Germline V gives CDR1 SGHTA, CDR2 FQGNSA. The chain's CDR3 is CASSLLLAGGGDTDTQYF. The CDR3 coding sequence is TGTGCCAGCAGCTTACTGCTAGCGGGAGGCGGTGACACAGATACGCAGTATTTT.

The chain has TRBV30 and TRBJ1-4, with TRBD1 matching over 10 bases. The CDR3 consists of 14 residues. Germline CDR1 is GTSNPN and CDR2 is SVGIG (reference sequence). V lost 5 bases to trimming and J lost 8 bases; unmatched junction nucleotides: 8. CDR3 DNA: TGTGCCTGGGCCCCGGACAGGGGGTGGGAAAAACTGTTTTTT. Protein product: CAWAPDRGWEKLFF.

This chain joins TRBV11-1 and TRBJ2-7; tentative D call: TRBD1 (6 bases). With 3 bases removed from V and 3 bases from J, the gap between germline ends came to 15 bases. CDR3 length equals 15 residues. Germline V gives CDR1 SGHAT, CDR2 FQDESV (reference sequence). The DNA of the CDR3 is TGTGCCAGCAGCTTTGGGGGCGCGACGGTCTACGAGCAGTACTTC. Amino acid sequence: CASSFGGATVYEQYF.

This clone was seen just once. The chain carries TRBV27 and TRBJ2-7, with 7 bases lining up with TRBD2. The CDR3 totals 14 residues. The ends lost 2 bases at V and 3 bases at J; junction bases unmatched: 4. Per germline, CDR1 MNHEY and CDR2 SMNVEV (reference sequence). The CDR3 DNA is TGTGCCAGCAGTTTAGGCAGCGGGAACTACGAGCAGTACTTC. Amino acid sequence: CASSLGSGNYEQYF.

The V and J genes are TRBV29-1 and TRBJ2-3; weak D call: TRBD1 (6 bases). The germline V gene encodes CDR1 SQVTM and CDR2 ANQGSEA. V dropped 7 bases and J dropped 3 bases, with 11 bases sitting between them. CDR3 size: 12 residues. CDR3 region: CSGETGTDTQYF. CDR3 DNA: TGCAGCGGGGAGACAGGTACAGATACGCAGTATTTT.

This chain connects TRBV19 to TRBJ2-7; 10 bases map to TRBD2. Per the germline V gene, CDR1 is LNHDA and CDR2 is SQIVND (reference sequence). The trim removed 6 bases at V and 3 bases at J, leaving 8 bases unmatched. The CDR3 has 15 residues. In DNA form, the CDR3 reads TGTGCCAGTAGCGACCTAGCGGGAGTTAACTACGAGCAGTACTTC. Translating it yields CASSDLAGVNYEQYF. Full variable domain (missing parts from reference TRBV19 and TRBJ2-7): DGGITQSPKYLFRKEGQNVTLSCEQNLNHDAMYWYRQDPGQGLRLIYYSQIVNDFQKGDIAEGYSVSREKKESFPLTVTSAQKNPTAFYLCASSDLAGVNYEQYFGPGTRLTVT.

The J gene is TRBJ2-3, the V gene TRBV5-4; weak D call: TRBD2 (6 bases). Germline-derived CDR1 and CDR2 are SGHNT and YYREEE (reference sequence). The CDR3 consists of 15 residues. The V end was cut by 0 bases, the J end by 2 bases, with 10 bases between. CDR3 in amino acids: CASSLDRELTDTQYF. The CDR3 coding sequence is TGTGCCAGCAGCTTGGACCGGGAGCTCACAGATACGCAGTATTTT.

A few counts support this clone. J is TRBJ2-2 and V is TRBV19; D ambiguous. The CDR3 sequence is 13 residues long. Per the germline V gene, CDR1 is LNHDA and CDR2 is SQIVND (reference sequence). Trimming removed 6 bases at V and 0 bases at J, with 5 bases between. The CDR3 DNA is TGTGCCAGTAGCAATCCGAACACCGGGGAGCTGTTTTTT. This gives the protein CASSNPNTGELFF.

CDR3 coding DNA: TGTGCCAGCAGCGGCCCAGGACAGGGGGACTATGGCTACACCTTC. Translation gives CASSGPGQGDYGYTF. The V call is TRBV9, the J call TRBJ1-2, with 10 bases fitting TRBD1. The CDR3 has 15 residues. Germline V gene data show CDR1 as SGDLS and CDR2 as YYNGEE. V gave up 3 bases and J gave up 3 bases; unmatched junction bases: 5.

This chain uses TRBV6-4 with TRBJ2-1, with TRBD2 matching 9 bases. V gave up 5 bases and J gave up 3 bases; unmatched junction bases: 5. CDR1 and CDR2 from the germline V gene are MRHNA and SNTAGT. This CDR3 comprises 15 residues. In nucleotides, the CDR3 is TGTGCCAGCAGTCTGACTAGCGGAAACTACAATGAGCAGTTCTTC. Translated: CASSLTSGNYNEQFF.

The chain has TRBV19 and TRBJ2-2; maybe TRBD1 (5 bases). The CDR3 length is 14 residues. CDR1 is LNHDA and CDR2 is SQIVND in the germline V gene (reference sequence). V was pared by 4 bases and J by 2 bases, with 8 bases between. CDR3 sequence: CASSRQRNTGELFF. The CDR3 coding sequence is TGTGCCAGTAGTAGACAGAGAAACACCGGGGAGCTGTTTTTT.

V gene TRBV27 combines with J gene TRBJ1-2, with 7 bases lining up with TRBD1. Trimming at V came to 2 bases and at J to 2 bases, leaving 5 bases not matched to a gene. Germline V gene lookup returns CDR1 MNHEY and CDR2 SMNVEV (reference sequence). The CDR3 contains 15 residues. CDR3: CASSLTGQINYGYTF. The CDR3, as DNA: TGTGCCAGCAGTTTAACGGGACAGATAAACTATGGCTACACCTTC.

The chain combines TRBV29-1 with TRBJ2-2; D remains ambiguous. V was cut by 4 bases and J by 4 bases, with 10 bases left in between. CDR1 and CDR2 (germline): SQVTM, ANQGSEA. This CDR3 is 13 amino acids long. The CDR3 DNA reads TGCAGCGTTGGAGATTGGGCCACCGGGGAGCTGTTTTTT. Encoded protein: CSVGDWATGELFF.

The gene calls are TRBV11-2 and TRBJ2-7, with 8 bases that match TRBD2. Trimming at V came to 2 bases and at J to 1 base, leaving 4 bases not matched to a gene. CDR3 length equals 15 residues. Germline V gene lookup returns CDR1 SGHAT and CDR2 FQNNGV. In nucleotides, the CDR3 is TGTGCCAGCAGCTTATTAGCGGGGAGTTCCTACGAGCAGTACTTC. Its protein product is CASSLLAGSSYEQYF.

The rearrangement joins TRBV5-1 to TRBJ2-7; 13 bases are shared with TRBD2. V shed 4 bases and J 6 bases; nucleotides not matched to a gene: 10. This CDR3 contains 16 residues. Per germline, CDR1 SGHRS and CDR2 YFSETQ. CDR3 sequence reads: CASSPGGTSGTGEQYF. CDR3 nucleotides: TGCGCCAGCAGCCCGGGGGGGACTAGCGGGACGGGCGAGCAGTACTTC.